These T cell receptor beta chains were read from a single sample in a study of radiation and T cells in renal cell carcinoma. Profiling relied on immunoSEQ multiplex PCR, and the TCRdb table lists in-frame clones only, not all of them. The sample contains approximately 75,000 clones, about 80% of which appear only once. The material was blood, obtained from a patient whose treatment included radiotherapy and nephrectomy. The source of these receptors is a man in his fifties or sixties with renal cell carcinoma. CDR3s include the opening cysteine and the closing phenylalanine or tryptophan. Clone size is given for some rows only: seen once, a few or many times, or a class if the clone is expanded.

CASASGRASDTQYF | NA | TRBJ2-3 | TRBV9
CASSFYGWGNQPQHF | NA | TRBJ1-5 | TRBV5-8
CASSDRAYEQYF | NA | TRBJ2-7 | TRBV28
CASSLTAGVYEQYF | NA | TRBJ2-7 | TRBV11-2
CASSLGSGANVLTF | once | TRBJ2-6 | TRBV11-3
CASSSTGGNYEQYF | NA | TRBJ2-7 | TRBV5-1
CASSPATGTTAYEQYF | NA | TRBJ2-7 | TRBV18
CASSPGGSSYEQYF | NA | TRBJ2-7 | TRBV7-2
CASSQSSNQPQHF | few | TRBJ1-5 | TRBV14
CASSLGDFSYEQYF | NA | TRBJ2-7 | TRBV28
CASSRGQSYEQYF | NA | TRBJ2-7 | TRBV4-3
CASSQLLADQETQYF | once | TRBJ2-5 | TRBV4-3
CASSPGGRGYYEQYF | NA | TRBJ2-7 | TRBV6-1
CAWSLDNYGYTF | NA | TRBJ1-2 | TRBV30
CAINRAGTGGSGANVLTF | NA | TRBJ2-6 | TRBV10-3
CASSLTGIDGYTF | NA | TRBJ1-2 | TRBV18
CASYDRADEKLFF | NA | TRBJ1-4 | TRBV27
CASSRDYNSYEQYF | few | TRBJ2-7 | TRBV5-5
CASSSPGVTEAFF | few | TRBJ1-1 | TRBV5-4
CASSFVAGENNEQFF | NA | TRBJ2-1 | TRBV7-6
CASSQEGSAGVGNEQFF | NA | TRBJ2-1 | TRBV4-1
CSVETGANAETQYF | few | TRBJ2-5 | TRBV29-1
CASSLSSSYNEQFF | NA | TRBJ2-1 | TRBV7-7
CAWGGRVGETQYF | once | TRBJ2-5 | TRBV30
CASLSQYEQYF | NA | TRBJ2-7 | TRBV28
CASSHPGTSGTNEKLFF | NA | TRBJ1-4 | TRBV2
CAWSSGLAETYNEQFF | NA | TRBJ2-1 | TRBV30
CASSSGLNSGNTIYF | once | TRBJ1-3 | TRBV19
CASSQELNTEAFF | few | TRBJ1-1 | TRBV14
CASSRQVSTPEQYF | NA | TRBJ2-7 | TRBV5-1
CASSLVGSWDGYTF | NA | TRBJ1-2 | TRBV5-1
CASRQGISGNTIYF | NA | TRBJ1-3 | TRBV7-2
CASSLGGTGANQPQHF | NA | TRBJ1-5 | TRBV5-6
CASSLKGDSIQYF | NA | TRBJ2-4 | TRBV7-2
CASSHGTFLGVYNEQFF | NA | TRBJ2-1 | TRBV5-1
CASRGRTGEKLFF | medium-sized | TRBJ1-4 | TRBV19
CASRTSGSVEQFF | NA | TRBJ2-1 | TRBV5-1
CASSLRDGNYGYTF | NA | TRBJ1-2 | TRBV4-1
CASSLPFPYRDNEQFF | NA | TRBJ2-1 | TRBV28
CASSFGNEQFF | NA | TRBJ2-1 | TRBV7-3
CASPEDYQETQYF | NA | TRBJ2-5 | TRBV19
CASRDSTYEQYF | NA | TRBJ2-7 | TRBV5-1
CASSVAQGSYNEQFF | NA | TRBJ2-1 | TRBV6-4
CATARRGGLAETQYF | NA | TRBJ2-5 | TRBV9
CASSTDNSGNTIYF | NA | TRBJ1-3 | TRBV10-2
CSAKGVLDDGYTF | NA | TRBJ1-2 | TRBV29-1
CASSLRTGPPETQYF | NA | TRBJ2-5 | TRBV25-1